The rows below give T cell receptor beta chains drawn from one sample of a study of CD8+ T cells in alopecia areata. The repertoire was sequenced with immunoSEQ multiplex PCR; TCRdb's copy has only in-frame clones and lacks some. Among more than 95,000 clones listed, over 75% were seen once. The material sequenced was CD8+ T cells sorted from blood, taken between weeks 30 and 35, from a patient treated with tofacitinib. These receptors were collected from a human donor with alopecia areata. CDR3s include the opening cysteine and the closing phenylalanine or tryptophan. The D gene is left open where the match is weak. Clone size is not always given. Where it is, it says once, few, many or a class for expanded clones.

>TRBV4-1|TRBJ2-1|TRBD1|-|15
TGCGCCAGCAGCCGGACAGGGGGTACCGGGAATGAGCAGTTCTTC
CASSRTGGTGNEQFF
>TRBV29-1|TRBJ2-7|-|-|14
TGCAGCGTTAGTCTAGCGAGTGGGGGCTACGAGCAGTACTTC
CSVSLASGGYEQYF
>TRBV27|TRBJ2-7|TRBD2|-|16
TGTGCCAGCAGTTCCCTCGGGGCTAGCGGGAGCTACGAGCAGTACTTC
CASSSLGASGSYEQYF
>TRBV4-1|TRBJ2-7|TRBD1|-|15
TGCGCCAGCAGCCAAGAAGGACAGGGAGTAGACGAGCAGTACTTC
CASSQEGQGVDEQYF
>TRBV9|TRBJ2-1|-|-|14
TGTGCCAGCAGCGACGTAGCTGGGAGCGATGAGCAGTTCTTC
CASSDVAGSDEQFF
>TRBV7-2|TRBJ2-3|TRBD1|once|17
TGTGCCATATCACCCCGAGGGGCAGGGGGCAGGGCAGATACGCAGTATTTT
CAISPRGAGGRADTQYF
>TRBV27|TRBJ2-1|TRBD2|-|17
TGTGCCAGCAGTTCCTTGACTAGCGGGGGGTACTACAATGAGCAGTTCTTC
CASSSLTSGGYYNEQFF
>TRBV30|TRBJ1-2|TRBD1|-|14
TGTGCCTGTCTGACAGGGCCGGTTATCCATGGCTACACCTTC
CACLTGPVIHGYTF
>TRBV27|TRBJ2-7|-|-|13
TGTGCCAGCAGCCCCTTGATGGTGAGCGAGCAGTACTTC
CASSPLMVSEQYF
>TRBV14|TRBJ1-1|-|once|16
TGTGCCAGCAGCCATCCCCCGGGGCTGTTAGGCGCTGAAGCTTTCTTT
CASSHPPGLLGAEAFF
>TRBV27|TRBJ1-6|TRBD1|-|15
TGTGCCAGCAGTATCGCCGGGACAGGGGTTTCACCCCTCCACTTT
CASSIAGTGVSPLHF
>TRBV27|TRBJ2-7|-|-|15
TGTGCCAGCAGCCTGGAGGCGTACGGCGCCTACGAGCAGTACTTC
CASSLEAYGAYEQYF
>TRBV19|TRBJ1-2|-|-|14
TGTGCCAGTAGTATTTCGGGGGCAAGCTATGGCTACACCTTC
CASSISGASYGYTF
>TRBV29-1|TRBJ2-7|-|-|14
TGCAGCGTTGAAGATGACGACTCAACCTACGAGCAGTACTTC
CSVEDDDSTYEQYF
>TRBV7-9|TRBJ2-1|TRBD2|-|16
TGTGCCAGCAGCGCCCCGACTAGCGGGAGAGGAAATGAGCAGTTCTTC
CASSAPTSGRGNEQFF
>TRBV7-3|TRBJ2-1|-|-|15
TGTGCCAGCAGCGGGAGTCACGGCTCCTACAATGAGCAGTTCTTC
CASSGSHGSYNEQFF
>TRBV7-2|TRBJ2-7|-|-|16
TGTGCCAGCAGCTCGCTAAAGTTAGCGGACCTCTACGAGCAGTACTTC
CASSSLKLADLYEQYF
>TRBV4-1|TRBJ2-7|TRBD2|-|16
TGCGCCAGCAGCTTTACCGGGACTAGCGGGAGAGGGGAGCAGTACTTC
CASSFTGTSGRGEQYF
>TRBV7-6|TRBJ2-2|-|-|12
TGTGCCAGCAGCTTGCGTGGAGAGGAGCTGTTTTTT
CASSLRGEELFF
>TRBV10-3|TRBJ2-7|TRBD2|-|15
TGTGCCATCAGTGAGGAGGTAGCGGGGGACTACGAGCAGTACTTC
CAISEEVAGDYEQYF
>TRBV5-4|TRBJ2-7|-|-|13
TGTGCCAGCAGCTTGACAGAACACTACGAGCAGTACTTC
CASSLTEHYEQYF
>TRBV7-3|TRBJ2-3|TRBD1|-|16
TGTGCCAGCAGCTCCACCCAGACAGGGGCCACAGATACGCAGTATTTT
CASSSTQTGATDTQYF
>TRBV2|TRBJ2-7|TRBD2|-|12
TGTGCCGCCCGGGAGGGCCTTTACGAGCAGTACTTC
CAAREGLYEQYF
>TRBV4-1|TRBJ2-2|TRBD1|-|18
TGCGCCAGCAGCCACCCCGGACAGGACGCGGAGGACACCGGGGAGCTGTTTTTT
CASSHPGQDAEDTGELFF
>TRBV4-1|TRBJ2-7|TRBD1|-|15
TGCGCCAGCAGCCCTTCCGGGACAGCTAACTACGAGCAGTACTTC
CASSPSGTANYEQYF
>TRBV19|TRBJ1-1|-|-|13
TGTGCCAGTAACGCCCACAGCCGCACTGAAGCTTTCTTT
CASNAHSRTEAFF
>TRBV29-1|TRBJ2-7|-|few|15
TGCAGCGTCACCGGGGCAGGATCGGTATCCTACGAGCAGTACTTC
CSVTGAGSVSYEQYF
>TRBV4-1|TRBJ2-2|TRBD2|once|17
TGCGCCAGCAGCCAAGATCCTAGCGGGATATATACCGGGGAGCTGTTTTTT
CASSQDPSGIYTGELFF
>TRBV7-8|TRBJ2-7|-|-|17
TGTGCCAGCAGCTTAGGATCGCGGGGCAGGGGGTCCTACGAGCAGTACTTC
CASSLGSRGRGSYEQYF
>TRBV6-6|TRBJ1-4|-|-|16
TGTGCCAGCAGTTACGGGGGGCCTCTCCCCAATGAAAAACTGTTTTTT
CASSYGGPLPNEKLFF
>TRBV29-1|TRBJ2-7|-|-|11
TGCAGCGTAGGAGGGGGCTACGAGCAGTACTTC
CSVGGGYEQYF
>TRBV27|TRBJ2-5|TRBD2|few|12
TGTGCCAGCAGTTTGGAGGGGCGGGAGCAGTACTTC
CASSLEGREQYF
>TRBV13|TRBJ2-5|TRBD1|-|14
TGTGCCAGCAGCCCTCGGACAGGGAAAGAGACCCAGTACTTC
CASSPRTGKETQYF
>TRBV5-7|TRBJ2-7|-|-|12
TGTGCCAGCAGCCCGGGGTCAGCCGAGCAGTACTTC
CASSPGSAEQYF
>TRBV9|TRBJ2-1|-|-|15
TGTGCCAGCAGCGTAAACCGGGCCCCAACCGATGAGCAGTTCTTC
CASSVNRAPTDEQFF
>TRBV27|TRBJ2-2|-|medium-sized|12
TGTGCCAGCAGTCCATCAAGCGGGGAGCTGTTTTTT
CASSPSSGELFF
>TRBV19|TRBJ2-1|TRBD2|once|14
TGTGCCTGCCGGGAAAGCGGGGGTAGGGATGAGCAGTTCTTC
CACRESGGRDEQFF
>TRBV2|TRBJ2-1|-|-|15
TGTGCCAGCAGTGAGGATGGTAGCTCCTACAATGAGCAGTTCTTC
CASSEDGSSYNEQFF
>TRBV11-2|TRBJ1-1|-|once|13
TGTGCCAGCAGCTTTGCAGGGGAAACTGAAGCTTTCTTT
CASSFAGETEAFF
>TRBV10-3|TRBJ2-3|-|-|13
TGTGCCATCAGTGAAGGGGGGACAGATACGCAGTATTTT
CAISEGGTDTQYF
>TRBV5-6|TRBJ2-7|-|-|16
TGTGCCAGCAGCCCCGGGGGAGGGGGTGATCCCTACGAGCAGTACTTC
CASSPGGGGDPYEQYF
>TRBV7-8|TRBJ2-7|-|-|13
TGTGCCAGCAGCCGCCGGACCTCTTACGAGCAGTACTTC
CASSRRTSYEQYF